This is a list of T cell receptor beta chains from one sample in a study of CD8+ T cells in alopecia areata. TCRdb's copy holds only in-frame clones and misses some; the assay was immunoSEQ multiplex PCR. Of about 140,000 clones in the sample, about four fifths are singletons; the top ten hold roughly 25%. The sequencing used CD8+ T cells sorted from blood, collected at week 4, from a patient treated with tofacitinib. The receptors derive from a human donor with alopecia areata. Both conserved end residues are part of each CDR3. Each record gives: clone size, J gene, V gene, CDR3 length, D gene, CDR3 protein, CDR3 DNA. The D gene is left open where the match is weak. Size is omitted from some rows. Given values are once, few, many or a class for expanded clones.

NA,TRBJ2-4,TRBV6-5,14,NA,CASSDQLAGNIQYF,TGTGCCAGCAGTGACCAACTAGCAGGAAACATTCAGTACTTC
NA,TRBJ2-1,TRBV4-3,15,TRBD1,CASSLSGTGVNEQFF,TGCGCCAGCAGCCTGTCCGGGACAGGGGTCAATGAGCAGTTCTTC
NA,TRBJ2-3,TRBV5-4,14,TRBD2,CASSLSGGADTQYF,TGTGCCAGCAGCTTGAGCGGGGGGGCAGATACGCAGTATTTT
NA,TRBJ2-7,TRBV27,14,NA,CASSPSTGPYEQYF,TGTGCCAGCAGTCCCTCGACAGGACCCTACGAGCAGTACTTC
once,TRBJ2-7,TRBV6-5,13,NA,CASSYAQGYEQYF,TGTGCCAGCAGTTACGCACAGGGATACGAGCAGTACTTC
NA,TRBJ2-1,TRBV5-5,13,NA,CASSLWQNNEQFF,TGTGCCAGCAGCTTGTGGCAGAACAATGAGCAGTTCTTC
NA,TRBJ2-7,TRBV20-1,11,NA,CSAIDAYEQYF,TGCAGTGCTATAGACGCCTACGAGCAGTACTTC
NA,TRBJ2-1,TRBV25-1,13,NA,CASSDGGYNEQFF,TGTGCCAGCAGTGATGGGGGGTACAATGAGCAGTTCTTC
NA,TRBJ2-7,TRBV29-1,15,NA,CSVELEAGQTYEQYF,TGCAGCGTTGAATTGGAAGCAGGACAAACCTACGAGCAGTACTTC
few,TRBJ2-3,TRBV5-6,15,TRBD2,CASSYGTSGTDTQYF,TGTGCCAGCAGCTACGGGACTAGCGGCACAGATACGCAGTATTTT
NA,TRBJ1-1,TRBV7-9,12,NA,CASKNGATEAFF,TGTGCCAGCAAGAACGGGGCGACTGAAGCTTTCTTT
NA,TRBJ2-3,TRBV5-1,16,TRBD2,CASSPGTSGTTDTQYF,TGCGCCAGCAGCCCGGGGACTAGCGGGACCACAGATACGCAGTATTTT
NA,TRBJ2-1,TRBV27,13,NA,CASSTGAYNEQFF,TGTGCCAGCAGTACGGGGGCCTACAATGAGCAGTTCTTC
NA,TRBJ1-2,TRBV4-3,16,TRBD1,CASSHRRQGMGYGYTF,TGCGCCAGCAGCCATCGCCGACAGGGGATGGGCTATGGCTACACCTTC
NA,TRBJ2-4,TRBV14,16,TRBD1,CASSPRTGGAKNIQYF,TGTGCCAGCAGCCCCCGGACAGGAGGCGCCAAAAACATTCAGTACTTC
NA,TRBJ2-3,TRBV4-1,13,NA,CASSHARTDTQYF,TGCGCCAGCAGCCACGCCAGGACAGATACGCAGTATTTT
NA,TRBJ2-7,TRBV9,14,TRBD2,CASSQSGGHYEQYF,TGTGCCAGCAGCCAAAGCGGGGGGCACTACGAGCAGTACTTC
NA,TRBJ2-7,TRBV29-1,15,TRBD1,CSVEVRGQPAEEQYF,TGCAGCGTTGAAGTTCGGGGACAGCCGGCGGAAGAGCAGTACTTC